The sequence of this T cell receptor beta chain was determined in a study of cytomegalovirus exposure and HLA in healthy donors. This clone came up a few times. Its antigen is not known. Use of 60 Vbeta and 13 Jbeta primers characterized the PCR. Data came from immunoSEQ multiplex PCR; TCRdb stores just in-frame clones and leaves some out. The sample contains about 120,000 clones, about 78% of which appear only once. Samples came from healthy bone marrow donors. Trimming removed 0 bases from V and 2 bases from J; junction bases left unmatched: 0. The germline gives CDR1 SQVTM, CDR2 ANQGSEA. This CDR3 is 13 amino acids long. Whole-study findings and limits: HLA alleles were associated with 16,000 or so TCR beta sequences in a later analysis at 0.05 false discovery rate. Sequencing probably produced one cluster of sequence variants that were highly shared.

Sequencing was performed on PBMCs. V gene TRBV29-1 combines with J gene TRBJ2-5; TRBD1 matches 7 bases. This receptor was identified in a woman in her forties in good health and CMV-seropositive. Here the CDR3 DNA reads TGCAGCGTTGAAGACAGGGGGCAAGAGACCCAGTACTTC. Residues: CSVEDRGQETQYF.